This entry features one T cell receptor (beta chain) sequence. Its antigen remains unidentified. Sequencing was performed with immunoSEQ multiplex PCR; in TCRdb, only in-frame clones are kept and a portion is missing. The sample consists of about 1.5 million clones, 95% to 99% of them appearing once. This record comes from a study of shared clonotypes between healthy human individuals. Whole-study context: Per donor, CD8 memory used one plate, CD8 naive used two, CD4 memory used three and CD4 naive used three. Study-level findings and limits: Non-shared clonotypes showed lower generation probabilities than clonotypes common to all four donors.

Sequencing was performed on naive CD4+ T cells sorted from blood. Stated subset: CD45RA+ positively selected. The clonotype originates from a man in his thirties or forties in good health.

CDR3 in DNA: TGCGCCAGCAGCCGCGGGACTAGCGGGGTAAACACCGGGGAGCTGTTTTTT. Translating it yields CASSRGTSGVNTGELFF. The chain joins TRBV5-1 to TRBJ2-2, with TRBD2 matching over 13 bases. The CDR3 runs to 17 residues. Germline trimming cut 4 bases from V and 2 bases from J; bases unmatched to any gene: 5. The germline V gene encodes CDR1 SGHRS and CDR2 YFSETQ. Together with reference TRBV5-1 and TRBJ2-2, the CDR3 gives the full variable domain: KAGVTQTPRYLIKTRGQQVTLSCSPISGHRSVSWYQQTPGQGLQFLFEYFSETQRNKGNFPGRFSGRQFSNSRSEMNVSTLELGDSALYLCASSRGTSGVNTGELFFGEGSRLTVL.